Presented here are 23 T cell receptor beta chains from one specimen sequenced in a study of blood T cells in healthy people across ages. Next came a second PCR, run for about 7 to 12 cycles, which used a sample-barcoded 5' primer along with a J-beta primer mix. MiXCR, applied by TCRdb to the 5' RACE reads, yields one record per CDR3 protein. The sample records around 1,500,000 distinct CDR3 sequences, roughly 45% being singletons. Material: blood. The receptors shown here come from a woman in her late teens or twenties in good health.

The chain uses TRBV3-1 and TRBJ1-5, with a possible D match to TRBD1 (6 bases). Trimming removed 5 bases at V and 6 bases at J, with 14 bases between. CDR3 size: 14 residues. The germline gives CDR1 LGHDT, CDR2 YNNKEL (reference sequence). Written as DNA, the CDR3 is TGTGCCAGCAGCTACCTACAGGGAGGTCAGCCCCAGCATTTT. Residues: CASSYLQGGQPQHF.

J is TRBJ2-3 and V is TRBV7-9; 9 bases map to TRBD2. V lost 5 bases, J lost 7 bases, and 4 bases stayed unmatched. The CDR3 sequence is 13 residues long. The germline gives CDR1 SEHNR, CDR2 FQNEAQ (reference sequence). For the CDR3, the DNA is TGTGCCAGCAGCAAAGCGGGGGGCTATACGCAGTATTTT. This encodes CASSKAGGYTQYF. The whole variable domain, remainder taken from reference TRBV7-9 and TRBJ2-3, is DTGVSQNPRHKITKRGQNVTFRCDPISEHNRLYWYRQTLGQGPEFLTYFQNEAQLEKSRLLSDRFSAERPKGSFSTLEIQRTEQGDSAMYLCASSKAGGYTQYFGPGTRLTVL.

This clonotype was seen ten or more times. The chain carries TRBV5-6 and TRBJ2-3; D unresolved. This CDR3 is built from 13 residues. Germline assignment: CDR1 SGHDT and CDR2 YYEEEE. The V gene lost 5 bases and the J gene lost 1 base, with 8 bases spanning the gap. CDR3 in DNA: TGTGCCAGCAGGTCGGGTGGCACAGATACGCAGTATTTT. Translation: CASRSGGTDTQYF. The variable domain in full, completed from reference TRBV5-6 and TRBJ2-3, reads DAGVTQSPTHLIKTRGQQVTLRCSPKSGHDTVSWYQQALGQGPQFIFQYYEEEERQRGNFPDRFSGHQFPNYSSELNVNALLLGDSALYLCASRSGGTDTQYFGPGTRLTVL.

This clonotype was detected only a few times. The V gene is TRBV28, the J gene TRBJ2-7; 11 bases are a match to TRBD1. Per the germline V gene, CDR1 is MDHEN and CDR2 is SYDVKM. V trimming: 5 bases; J trimming: 2 bases; junction bases outside the gene matches: 8. This CDR3 spans 16 amino acids. The CDR3 reads CASSLTGQGATYEQYF. The DNA of the CDR3 is TGTGCCAGCAGTCTAACTGGACAGGGGGCTACCTACGAGCAGTACTTC.

The chain has TRBV20-1 and TRBJ1-2; D is unresolved. The CDR3 contains 13 residues. CDR1 DFQATT and CDR2 SNEGSKA come from the germline V gene (reference sequence). Trimming cost V 3 bases and J 6 bases, with 14 bases left between them. CDR3 region: CSASSQTPNGYTF. The CDR3 DNA reads as TGCAGTGCTAGTTCCCAGACCCCCAATGGCTACACCTTC.

V gene TRBV12-3 or TRBV12-4 combines with J gene TRBJ2-3, with 13 bases lining up with TRBD2. This CDR3 has 14 amino acids. The V segment lost 7 bases and the J segment 5 bases; nucleotides outside the gene matches: 3. The chain's CDR3 is CASKGTSGEDTQYF. In DNA form, the CDR3 reads TGTGCCAGCAAGGGGACTAGCGGGGAAGATACGCAGTATTTT.

This clonotype was detected many times. The chain couples TRBV12-3 or TRBV12-4 to TRBJ1-2; D gene uncertain. V was shortened by 5 bases and J by 7 bases, with 17 bases between the two germline ends. The CDR3 is made up of 14 amino acids. CDR3 nucleotides: TGTGCCAGCAGTGCCGGGAACTTGGCGGGTGGCTACACCTTC. Translated, it gives CASSAGNLAGGYTF.

The rearrangement links TRBV24-1 to TRBJ2-1, with D possibly being TRBD2 (6 bases). Trimming cost V 3 bases and J 5 bases, with 13 bases left between them. This CDR3 spans 15 amino acids. The germline V gene has CDR1 KGHDR and CDR2 SFDVKD. CDR3 loop: CATSDPRLEDNEQFF. The CDR3, as DNA: TGTGCCACCAGTGATCCAAGACTAGAGGACAATGAGCAGTTCTTC.

The chain has TRBV7-9 and TRBJ1-2; 9 bases are a match to TRBD1. Germline CDR1 is SEHNR and CDR2 is FQNEAQ (reference sequence). With V trimmed by 1 base and J by 2 bases, 11 bases remained unmatched. The CDR3 extends over 18 amino acids. The CDR3 is CASSLGGPQGASNYGYTF. The DNA of the CDR3 is TGTGCCAGCAGCTTAGGGGGACCACAGGGGGCATCGAACTATGGCTACACCTTC.

In DNA, the CDR3 is TGTGCCAGCAGGACCCTAGCGTCCGATGAGCAGTTCTTC. Amino acid sequence: CASRTLASDEQFF. The J gene is TRBJ2-1, the V gene TRBV12-3 or TRBV12-4; tentative D call: TRBD2 (6 bases). V lost 6 bases and J 8 bases, leaving 14 bases between the germline ends. CDR3 length equals 13 residues.

The genes are TRBV6-6 and TRBJ1-2; D is perhaps TRBD1 (6 bases). Germline V gene sequence: CDR1 MNHNY, CDR2 SVGAGI (reference sequence). The V gene lost 3 bases and the J gene lost 8 bases, with 16 bases spanning the gap. CDR3 length: 14 residues. CDR3 amino acids: CASSYLRDKGGYTF. CDR3 bases: TGTGCCAGCAGTTATCTCCGGGACAAAGGAGGCTACACCTTC.

As DNA, the CDR3 is TGCGCCAGCAGCCAGGCTGGGGGGGGACTAGCGGCCTACGAGCAGTACTTC. It specifies CASSQAGGGLAAYEQYF. This chain connects TRBV4-1 to TRBJ2-7; 11 bases line up with TRBD2. Germline V gene sequence: CDR1 MGHRA, CDR2 YSYEKL. This CDR3 has 17 amino acids. With V trimmed by 3 bases and J by 2 bases, 9 bases remained unmatched.

This chain joins TRBV20-1 and TRBJ2-7, with D possibly being TRBD1 (5 bases). V was trimmed by 3 bases and J by 7 bases, leaving 19 bases between them. The CDR3 has 14 amino acids. Germline CDR1 reads DFQATT; CDR2 reads SNEGSKA (reference sequence). The CDR3 loop reads CSARGRLHYNEQYF. The DNA for the CDR3 is TGCAGTGCTAGGGGGCGGTTACACTACAATGAGCAGTACTTC.

V gene TRBV14 combines with J gene TRBJ2-1, with TRBD2 identical over 7 bases. The better agreement between TRBJ2-7 and the DNA end casts doubt on the J call. CDR1 and CDR2 from the germline V gene are SGHDN and FVKESK. This CDR3 is 14 amino acids long. Here the CDR3 DNA reads TGTGCCAGCAGCCCCGGGACTAACACTCGCGAGCAGTACTTC. The encoded protein is CASSPGTNTREQYF.

The V call is TRBV12-3 or TRBV12-4, the J call TRBJ2-5; 9 nucleotides agree with TRBD1. The CDR3 consists of 16 residues. Trimming at V came to 5 bases and at J to 4 bases, leaving 11 bases not matched to a gene. The CDR3 nucleotides are TGTGCCAGCAGTCGTCCCCGGGGGACAGGGCTAGAGACCCAGTACTTC. It encodes CASSRPRGTGLETQYF.

This clonotype was seen a few times. V usage is TRBV29-1 and J usage is TRBJ2-5; D is perhaps TRBD1 (6 bases). The CDR3 loop spans 13 amino acids. Germline values: CDR1 SQVTM, CDR2 ANQGSEA. V was shortened by 2 bases and J by 2 bases, with 9 bases between the two germline ends. CDR3 nucleotide sequence: TGCAGCGTTGAACAGGGGTGGCAAGAGACCCAGTACTTC. Translating it yields CSVEQGWQETQYF.

The chain joins TRBV7-3 to TRBJ2-3, with 9 bases fitting TRBD2. Trimming at V came to 1 base and at J to 8 bases, leaving 10 bases not matched to a gene. Germline V gene sequence: CDR1 SGHTA, CDR2 FQGTGA. This CDR3 spans 16 amino acids. The CDR3 spells CASSLKAGGPQGTQYF. CDR3 nucleotides: TGTGCCAGCAGCTTAAAGGCGGGGGGGCCACAGGGTACGCAGTATTTT.

The chain's CDR3 is CASSRTGTGGSGELFF. The CDR3 DNA sequence: TGTGCCAGCAGTCGTACCGGGACAGGGGGCTCCGGGGAGCTGTTTTTT. The gene calls are TRBV27 and TRBJ2-2; 12 positions match TRBD1. CDR3 length: 16 amino acids. Germline V gene lookup returns CDR1 MNHEY and CDR2 SMNVEV (reference sequence). Germline trimming cut 5 bases from V and 6 bases from J; bases unmatched to any gene: 7.

In its sample, this clonotype was seen a few times. This chain joins TRBV10-3 and TRBJ2-1, with 10 bases aligning to TRBD2. The CDR3 has 19 residues. Trimming cost V 4 bases and J 0 bases; bases outside gene matches: 12. Per germline, CDR1 ENHRY and CDR2 SYGVKD. The CDR3 loop reads CAISGILAGTGGSYNEQFF. The DNA for the CDR3 is TGTGCCATCAGTGGAATACTAGCGGGAACGGGTGGCTCCTACAATGAGCAGTTCTTC.

The chain carries TRBV11-2 and TRBJ2-7; D unresolved. Trimming took off 1 base at V and 0 bases at J, with 10 bases between the two ends. CDR1 SGHAT and CDR2 FQNNGV come from the germline V gene. This CDR3 comprises 15 residues. The CDR3 spells CASSLVKRFSYEQYF. The CDR3 nucleotides are TGTGCCAGCAGCTTAGTGAAACGGTTCTCCTACGAGCAGTACTTC.

This clonotype was seen more than once but under ten times. The chain combines TRBV20-1 with TRBJ2-7; possibly TRBD2 for D (6 bases). The V gene's germline CDR1 is DFQATT and CDR2 SNEGSKA (reference sequence). Deletions cut 6 bases from V and 9 bases from J, with 15 bases between. The CDR3 extends over 11 amino acids. CDR3 nucleotides: TGCAGTGCCCCGAATAGCGGAACGCAGTACTTC. Protein product: CSAPNSGTQYF.

The CDR3 DNA reads as TGTGCCAGCAGTCGCTTGGTTTTAGGGACAGGGCCCCACAATGAGCAGTTCTTC. It encodes CASSRLVLGTGPHNEQFF. The V gene is TRBV12-3 or TRBV12-4, the J gene TRBJ2-1, with 9 bases identical to TRBD1. The CDR3 covers 18 residues. V shed 5 bases, J shed 5 bases, and the junction held 16 bases outside the gene matches.

This clonotype has only a few counts. The chain's CDR3 is CASSPSGLTSYNEQFF. In DNA form, the CDR3 reads TGTGCCAGCAGTCCCTCTGGCCTGACTTCCTACAATGAGCAGTTCTTC. The chain links TRBV3-1 to TRBJ2-1; D remains unclear. The CDR3 is made up of 16 amino acids. Germline V gives CDR1 LGHDT, CDR2 YNNKEL (reference sequence). Deletions cut 6 bases from V and 1 base from J, with 16 bases between.